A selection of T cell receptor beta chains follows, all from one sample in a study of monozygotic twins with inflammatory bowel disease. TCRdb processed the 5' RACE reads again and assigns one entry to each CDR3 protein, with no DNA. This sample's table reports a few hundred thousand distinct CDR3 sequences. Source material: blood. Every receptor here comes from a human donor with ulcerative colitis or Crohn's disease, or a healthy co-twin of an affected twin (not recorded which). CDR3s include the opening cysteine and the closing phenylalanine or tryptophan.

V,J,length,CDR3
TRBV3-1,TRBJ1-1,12,CASSRVNTEAFF
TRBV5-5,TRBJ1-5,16,CASSAILGQGYQPQHF
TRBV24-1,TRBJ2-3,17,CATSDLDLNPSTDTQYF
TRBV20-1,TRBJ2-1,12,CSARSPGLDQFF
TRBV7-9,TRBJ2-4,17,CASSLLETPLAKNIQYF
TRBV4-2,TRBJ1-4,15,CASGELGRSNEKLFF
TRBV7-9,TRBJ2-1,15,CASSGTAGRRNEQFF
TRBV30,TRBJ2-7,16,CAWSLNPGQLWYEQYF
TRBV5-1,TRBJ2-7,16,CASSLVPRDSSYEQYF
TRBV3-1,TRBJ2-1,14,CASSNSQPPNEQFF
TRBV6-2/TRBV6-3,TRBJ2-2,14,CASSYTGGPGELFF
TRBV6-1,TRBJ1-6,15,CASSPAGTGNSPLHF
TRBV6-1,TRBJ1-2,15,CASSRTGASNYGYTF
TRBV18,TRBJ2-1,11,CASSPGTGLVF
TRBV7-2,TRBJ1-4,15,CASSGGTGLSEKLFF
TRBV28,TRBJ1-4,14,CASSGAGGYEKLFF
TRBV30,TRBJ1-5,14,CAWTLGQGGQPQHF
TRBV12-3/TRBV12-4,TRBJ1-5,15,CASSSFEGGNQPQHF
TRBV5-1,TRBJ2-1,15,CASRLADPGVNEQFF
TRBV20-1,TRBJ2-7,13,CSATALSSYEQYF
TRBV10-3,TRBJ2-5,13,CAISVLDGKTQYF
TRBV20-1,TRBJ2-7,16,CSARDVRRDATYEQYF
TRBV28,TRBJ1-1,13,CASSQQRFTEAFF
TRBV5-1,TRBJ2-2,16,CASSLGQTGGTGELFF
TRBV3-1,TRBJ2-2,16,CASSHGLASNTGELFF
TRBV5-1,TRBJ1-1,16,CASSLARGRLNTEAFF
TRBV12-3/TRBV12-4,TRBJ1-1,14,CASTQTGGLTEAFF
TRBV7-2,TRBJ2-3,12,CASSPPLDTQYF
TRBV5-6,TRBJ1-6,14,CASSFSTAGSPLHF
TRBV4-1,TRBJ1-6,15,CASSQAGTKNSPLHF
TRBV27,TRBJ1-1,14,CASSLGQGTTEAFF
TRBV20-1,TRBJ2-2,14,CSARHGQNTGELFF
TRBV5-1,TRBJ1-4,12,CASSFDGEKLFF
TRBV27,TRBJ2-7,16,CASSLWIGTGRREQYF
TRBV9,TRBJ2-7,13,CASSVGADYEQYF
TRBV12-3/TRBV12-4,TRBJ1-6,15,CASSLGGQLNSPLHF
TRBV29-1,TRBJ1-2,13,CSGERTGAYGYTF
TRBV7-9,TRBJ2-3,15,CASSLVQGATDTQYF
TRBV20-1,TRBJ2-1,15,CSASPGTLSYNEQFF
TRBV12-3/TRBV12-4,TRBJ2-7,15,CASSPSASGASEQYF
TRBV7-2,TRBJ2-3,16,CASRERRGTSTDTQYF
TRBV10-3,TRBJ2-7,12,CAISEGGYEQYF
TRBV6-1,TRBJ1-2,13,CASSETGSYGYTF
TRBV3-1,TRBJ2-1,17,CASSQAKLAGANNEQFF
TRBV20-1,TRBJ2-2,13,CSASIINTAELFF
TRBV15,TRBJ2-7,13,CATSREASYEQYF
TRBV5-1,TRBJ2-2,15,CASSTRDETAGELFF
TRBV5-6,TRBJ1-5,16,CASSFGGQVSNQPQHF
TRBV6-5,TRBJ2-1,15,CASGGEGAQRDEQFF
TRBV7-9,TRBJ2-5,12,CASSSVQETQYF
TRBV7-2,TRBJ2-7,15,CASSLVIAGRYEQYF
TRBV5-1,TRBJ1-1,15,CASSLALRGQTEAFF
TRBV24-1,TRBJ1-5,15,CATSDRTGRNQPQHF
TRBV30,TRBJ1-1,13,CAWSAIIGTEAFF
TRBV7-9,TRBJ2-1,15,CASSPDRVRYNEQFF